The 27 T cell receptor beta chains listed next were all sequenced from one sample in a study of T cells in Graves' hyperthyroidism and ophthalmopathy. Amplified regions were TCR beta CDR3 sequences from RNA transcripts. Primed by the HTBI set, a first-round RT-PCR was run on the TCR CDR3. TCRdb re-called the multiplex PCR reads with MiXCR, one entry per CDR3 protein. The profile shows a few hundred thousand distinct CDR3 sequences, roughly 15% of them singletons. The sample was blood. The receptors come from a woman younger than 45 with Graves' ophthalmopathy.

This clonotype was counted at least ten times. The genes are TRBV6-1 and TRBJ2-7; 7 bases fit TRBD1. The CDR3 is 15 amino acids. Germline lookup yields CDR1 MNHNS and CDR2 SASEGT. V was pared by 4 bases and J by 3 bases, with 9 bases of the junction left unmatched. The CDR3 region has the DNA TGTGCCAGCAGTGCCACAGGAAACAGGGGCTACGAGCAGTACTTC. Amino acids: CASSATGNRGYEQYF.

This clonotype was seen at least ten times. The CDR3 reads CASTSGGEVDTQYF. DNA of the CDR3: TGTGCCAGCACCAGCGGGGGGGAGGTAGATACGCAGTATTTT. This chain connects TRBV28 to TRBJ2-3, with 10 positions matching TRBD2. V shed 7 bases and J 5 bases; nucleotides not matched to a gene: 6. The CDR3 extends over 14 amino acids. CDR1 and CDR2 from the germline V gene are MDHEN and SYDVKM.

At least ten counts were recorded for this clonotype. In DNA, the CDR3 is TGTGCCAGCAGCTTAACTGGGGCGATATCCTACGAGCAGTACTTC. Its protein product is CASSLTGAISYEQYF. V is TRBV7-2 and J is TRBJ2-7; maybe TRBD1 (5 bases). The germline V gene encodes CDR1 SGHTA and CDR2 FQGNSA. This CDR3 is built from 15 residues. Trimming left V 2 bases short and J 1 base short, with 12 bases between.

This clonotype was counted many times. This rearrangement joins TRBV6-5 to TRBJ1-1; D remains ambiguous. Germline V gene data show CDR1 as MNHEY and CDR2 as SVGAGI. CDR3 length: 14 amino acids. The germline V and J ends were trimmed by 1 base and 6 bases, with 12 bases remaining between them. CDR3 in DNA: TGTGCCAGCAGTTACTTCAAAAGCAGAGCTGAAGCTTTCTTT. Amino acid sequence: CASSYFKSRAEAFF.

This rearrangement joins TRBV10-1 to TRBJ1-2, with D unresolved. Trimming pared 0 bases from V and 2 bases from J, leaving 7 bases between. Germline V lookup: CDR1 WNHNN, CDR2 SYGVQD (reference sequence). This CDR3 contains 14 residues. Here the CDR3 DNA reads TGCGCCAGCAGTGAGTCACCGGGGAACTATGGCTACACCTTC. It yields the protein CASSESPGNYGYTF.

This clonotype turned up a few times. The rearrangement joins TRBV5-1 to TRBJ1-2; D may be TRBD1 (6 bases). This CDR3 contains 14 residues. Trimming took off 0 bases at V and 2 bases at J, with 8 bases between the two ends. The V gene's germline CDR1 is SGHRS and CDR2 YFSETQ. As DNA, the CDR3 is TGCGCCAGCAGCTTGGGGGGGCAGAACTATGGCTACACCTTC. It encodes CASSLGGQNYGYTF.

The V call is TRBV9, the J call TRBJ2-1; TRBD2 might be the D (5 bases). Germline V gene sequence: CDR1 SGDLS, CDR2 YYNGEE. CDR3 length equals 16 residues. The V end lost 0 bases, the J end lost 6 bases, and 16 bases lay between the germline ends. The CDR3 DNA reads as TGTGCCAGCAGCGTAGGAGGGATCCGCATCACCAATGAGCAGTTCTTC. Protein: CASSVGGIRITNEQFF.

The chain couples TRBV9 to TRBJ2-3, with 8 bases fitting TRBD1. Germline lookup yields CDR1 SGDLS and CDR2 YYNGEE. The CDR3 consists of 17 residues. V shed 0 bases and J 1 base; nucleotides not matched to a gene: 7. As DNA, the CDR3 is TGTGCCAGCAGCGTAGAAGACAGGGGTTGGGGCACAGATACGCAGTATTTT. Amino acid sequence: CASSVEDRGWGTDTQYF.

At least ten counts were recorded for this clonotype. The chain couples TRBV20-1 to TRBJ2-2, with D perhaps being TRBD1 or TRBD2 (5 bases each). The CDR3 extends over 14 amino acids. In germline, CDR1 is DFQATT, CDR2 SNEGSKA (reference sequence). V gave up 6 bases and J gave up 4 bases, with 15 bases separating them. The CDR3 DNA reads as TGCAGTGCGGGCTCGGGACGGACCACCGGGGAGCTGTTTTTT. Its translation: CSAGSGRTTGELFF.

This clonotype was seen ten or more times. The chain is built from TRBV2 and TRBJ1-6; D remains unclear. Trimming took 9 bases from V and 8 from J, leaving 11 bases between them. This CDR3 region has 12 residues. The V gene's germline CDR1 is SNHLY and CDR2 FYNNEI. The CDR3, as DNA: TGTGCCAGTAACACGTGGGATTCACCCCTCCACTTT. This gives the protein CASNTWDSPLHF.

In its sample, this clonotype was seen many times. V usage is TRBV3-1 and J usage is TRBJ2-7; TRBD2 is a possible D gene (6 bases). The CDR3 is 15 amino acids. V lost 4 bases and J lost 0, with 13 bases in between. The germline gives CDR1 LGHDT, CDR2 YNNKEL (reference sequence). The CDR3 region has the DNA TGTGCCAGCAGCCTTGGGACTTTCCCCTCCTACGAGCAGTACTTC. Its translation is CASSLGTFPSYEQYF.

The chain couples TRBV4-2 to TRBJ1-5, with 7 bases fitting TRBD1. The V and J ends lost 5 bases and 5 bases, in that order; junction bases with no gene match: 12. The CDR3 contains 16 residues. Germline CDR1 LGHNA, CDR2 YNFKEQ. CDR3: CASSVPGQRGHQPQHF. Written as DNA, the CDR3 is TGTGCCAGCAGCGTACCGGGACAGAGGGGTCATCAGCCCCAGCATTTT.

This clonotype was seen many times. The chain has TRBV11-2 and TRBJ1-5; tentative D call: TRBD1 (6 bases). Looked up from germline, CDR1 is SGHAT and CDR2 is FQNNGV. The V end lost 9 bases, the J end lost 7 bases, and 13 bases lay between the germline ends. There are 12 residues in the CDR3. The CDR3 loop reads CASGGAGQPQHF. In DNA form, the CDR3 reads TGTGCCAGTGGGGGGGCTGGGCAGCCCCAGCATTTT.

This clonotype was counted at least ten times. This rearrangement joins TRBV19 to TRBJ2-1, with TRBD1 as a possible D gene (6 bases). Trimming stripped 5 bases from V and 3 bases from J, with 8 bases between. CDR1 is LNHDA and CDR2 is SQIVND in the germline V gene (reference sequence). This CDR3 is built from 13 residues. CDR3 sequence: CASSQDSYNEQFF. CDR3 nucleotides: TGTGCCAGTAGTCAGGACAGCTACAATGAGCAGTTCTTC.

This clonotype was observed at least ten times. In DNA form, the CDR3 reads TGTTCTGGCAGGAGAAATGAAAAACTGTTTTTT. Translating gives CSGRRNEKLFF. This rearrangement joins TRBV30 to TRBJ1-4, with D unclear. There are 11 residues in the CDR3. The germline V gene has CDR1 GTSNPN and CDR2 SVGIG (reference sequence).

The table lists this clonotype with many counts. The gene calls are TRBV7-8 and TRBJ1-1, with 8 bases identical to TRBD1. Per the germline V gene, CDR1 is SGHVS and CDR2 is FQNEAQ. The CDR3 length is 14 residues. With 3 bases clipped from V and 11 bases from J, the junction kept 11 bases outside the gene matches. CDR3 protein: CASSLQQGVQKAFF. In nucleotides, the CDR3 is TGTGCCAGCAGCTTGCAACAGGGGGTGCAAAAGGCTTTCTTT.

V and J are TRBV7-9 and TRBJ2-1; tentatively, D is TRBD2 (6 bases). This CDR3 spans 15 amino acids. Trimming took 7 bases from V and 2 from J, leaving 15 bases between them. Looked up from germline, CDR1 is SEHNR and CDR2 is FQNEAQ (reference sequence). The CDR3 region is CASNLLAGTYNEQFF. In DNA, the CDR3 is TGTGCCAGCAACCTACTTGCGGGGACCTACAATGAGCAGTTCTTC.

This clonotype was counted at least ten times. The V call is TRBV5-5, the J call TRBJ1-4, with D perhaps matching TRBD1 (5 bases). The CDR3 loop spans 15 amino acids. Germline lookup yields CDR1 SGHKS and CDR2 YYEKEE (reference sequence). With 4 bases removed from V and 8 bases from J, the gap between germline ends came to 18 bases. In nucleotides, the CDR3 is TGTGCCAGCAGCCTAAGGGGTGACCGCGGGGAAAAACTGTTTTTT. It encodes CASSLRGDRGEKLFF.

This clonotype was seen at least ten times. The V call is TRBV7-9, the J call TRBJ2-3; D might be TRBD1 (5 bases). V was cut by 3 bases and J by 4 bases, with 14 bases left in between. The CDR3 is made up of 15 amino acids. Looked up from germline, CDR1 is SEHNR and CDR2 is FQNEAQ (reference sequence). CDR3 DNA: TGTGCCAGCAGCTTCCCCCTAGACAGCCCAGATACGCAGTATTTT. This translates into CASSFPLDSPDTQYF.

This clonotype was seen at least ten times. This chain joins TRBV13 and TRBJ2-3; 7 nucleotides match TRBD1. The CDR3 loop spans 15 amino acids. From germline, CDR1 is PRHDT and CDR2 FYEKMQ (reference sequence). J was trimmed by 4 bases and V by 5 bases; bases with no gene match: 9. DNA of the CDR3: TGTGCCAGCAGCCTAACGACAGGGCCCGCAGATACGCAGTATTTT. Its translation: CASSLTTGPADTQYF.

This clonotype has a count of ten or more. CDR3 in amino acids: CASRGDYEQYF. In DNA form, the CDR3 reads TGTGCCAGCCGAGGAGACTACGAGCAGTACTTC. V is TRBV7-9 and J is TRBJ2-7, with no clear D. The germline gives CDR1 SEHNR, CDR2 FQNEAQ (reference sequence). The CDR3 is made up of 11 amino acids. With 8 bases removed from V and 3 bases from J, the gap between germline ends came to 8 bases.

The gene calls are TRBV9 and TRBJ1-1; D is undetermined. This CDR3 is built from 15 residues. Trimming took off 0 bases at V and 2 bases at J, with 11 bases between the two ends. Per the germline V gene, CDR1 is SGDLS and CDR2 is YYNGEE. The CDR3 bases are TGTGCCAGCAGCGTAGACTACAGTAGTAACACTGAAGCTTTCTTT. Protein sequence: CASSVDYSSNTEAFF.

With regard to this clonotype: At one boundary the junction diverges from the germline segment, which might be a read error. This chain uses TRBV19 with TRBJ1-2; no clear D gene. Germline values: CDR1 LNHDA, CDR2 SQIVND (reference sequence). The CDR3 is made up of 17 amino acids. DNA of the CDR3: TGTGCCAGCAGTATAGTCGTTATAGGCAGCTCTAACTATGGCTACACCTTC. This translates into CASSIVVIGSSNYGYTF.

This clonotype showed up many times. The chain is built from TRBV11-3 and TRBJ2-1; 11 bases map to TRBD1. CDR3 size: 14 residues. J was trimmed by 8 bases and V by 6 bases; bases with no gene match: 6. Germline loops: CDR1 SGHNT, CDR2 YENEEA. CDR3 bases: TGTGCCAGCAGAGGGACAGGGGGGATCGATGAGCAGTTCTTC. Amino acids: CASRGTGGIDEQFF.

This clonotype was seen just once. A read error may be the cause here, since a much bigger clone is one base away. The V and J genes are TRBV15 and TRBJ2-1; 8 bases are a match to TRBD1. CDR3 length: 16 residues. Germline CDR1 reads LNHNV; CDR2 reads YYDKDF (reference sequence). CDR3: CATSTTQGVFYSEQFF. In DNA form, the CDR3 reads TGTGCCACCAGCACCACACAGGGGGTGTTCTACAGTGAGCAGTTCTTC.

V is TRBV27 and J is TRBJ2-3; 8 bases fit TRBD1. Trimming cost V 6 bases and J 5 bases; bases outside gene matches: 13. Germline CDR1 is MNHEY and CDR2 is SMNVEV (reference sequence). This CDR3 contains 16 residues. CDR3 loop: CASRGRLDREEDTQYF. CDR3 DNA: TGTGCCAGCAGGGGCAGGTTGGACAGGGAGGAAGATACGCAGTATTTT.

This clonotype was seen only a few times. This chain connects TRBV29-1 to TRBJ2-2; TRBD2 matches 7 bases. The CDR3 loop spans 17 amino acids. Germline assignment: CDR1 SQVTM and CDR2 ANQGSEA. J lost 6 bases, V lost 1 base, and 14 bases had no gene match. CDR3 bases: TGCAGCGTTGAAGGGGTCGGGAGGAGCCGGTACCCCGGGGAGCTGTTTTTT. Amino acids: CSVEGVGRSRYPGELFF.